One sample yielded the 24 T cell receptor beta chains listed below, sequenced in a study of blood T cell repertoires in COVID-19. Clones were read by immunoSEQ multiplex PCR, and TCRdb kept only the in-frame ones, dropping some. The table shows approximately 270,000 clones, with approximately 85% occurring only once. Material for sequencing was peripheral blood. The receptors stem from a human donor with COVID-19, enrolled during active disease. The donor label of this sample is uncertain.

This sequence joins TRBV30 and TRBJ2-3; 9 bases are shared with TRBD1. V trimming: 4 bases; J trimming: 5 bases; junction bases outside the gene matches: 10. The CDR3 covers 15 residues. The V gene's germline CDR1 is GTSNPN and CDR2 SVGIG (reference sequence). The CDR3 sequence: CAWNRGRVSGDTQYF. The CDR3 DNA is TGTGCCTGGAACAGGGGGCGAGTGTCGGGAGATACGCAGTATTTT.

Note on this clone: Other DNA sequences of this sample code for an identical CDR3. The V gene is TRBV18, the J gene TRBJ1-1; no definite D call. This CDR3 is built from 14 residues. The germline CDR1 and CDR2 sequences are KGHSH and LQKENI. V lost 1 base, J lost 1 base, and 7 bases lay in between. The CDR3 reads CASSPLGENTEAFF. In nucleotides, the CDR3 is TGTGCCAGCTCACCACTGGGAGAGAACACTGAAGCTTTCTTT.

CDR3 nucleotide sequence: TGCAGCACTATAACAGGGGCGAACTATGGCTACACCTTC. Its translation is CSTITGANYGYTF. The V gene is TRBV29-1, the J gene TRBJ1-2; TRBD1 agrees at 7 bases. The CDR3 extends over 13 amino acids. CDR1 is SQVTM, CDR2 ANQGSEA, per germline. Trimming at V came to 8 bases and at J to 2 bases, leaving 8 bases not matched to a gene. The whole variable domain, remainder taken from reference TRBV29-1 and TRBJ1-2, is SAVISQKPSRDICQRGTSLTIQCQVDSQVTMMFWYRQQPGQSLTLIATANQGSEATYESGFVIDKFPISRPNLTFSTLTVSNMSPEDSSIYLCSTITGANYGYTFGSGTRLTVV.

The V and J genes are TRBV28 and TRBJ1-2; no firm D call. Germline CDR1 and CDR2: MDHEN and SYDVKM. V was trimmed by 3 bases and J by 2 bases, leaving 13 bases between them. The CDR3 extends over 15 amino acids. CDR3 protein: CASSFSTRGNYGYTF. The CDR3 coding sequence is TGTGCCAGCAGTTTTAGTACCCGAGGAAACTATGGCTACACCTTC.

This rearrangement joins TRBV19 to TRBJ1-2, with 7 bases that match TRBD1. The CDR3 runs 16 residues. Looked up from germline, CDR1 is LNHDA and CDR2 is SQIVND (reference sequence). Unmatched junction bases numbered 11, after V lost 3 bases and J lost 4 bases. The CDR3 sequence is CASSMGRDRAPYGYTF. In DNA, the CDR3 is TGTGCCAGTAGTATGGGCCGGGACAGAGCTCCCTATGGCTACACCTTC.

This clone appeared many times. The chain carries TRBV5-1 and TRBJ2-7; 8 nucleotides line up with TRBD1. With 8 bases clipped from V and 7 bases from J, the junction kept 11 bases outside the gene matches. The CDR3 is 13 residues long. Germline loops: CDR1 SGHRS, CDR2 YFSETQ. The CDR3 DNA reads as TGCGCCAGTCGCGGACAGGGATTTGTGGAGCAGTACTTC. It translates to CASRGQGFVEQYF.

The chain couples TRBV28 to TRBJ1-4; 10 bases match TRBD1. CDR3 size: 13 residues. Germline V lookup: CDR1 MDHEN, CDR2 SYDVKM. Trimming took 8 bases from V and 5 from J; bases not matched to a gene: 2. CDR3 amino acids: CASSTGGNEKLFF. As DNA, the CDR3 is TGTGCCAGCTCGACAGGGGGCAATGAAAAACTGTTTTTT.

This CDR3 is CASSPKGTGFENEQFF. The CDR3 DNA reads TGTGCCAGCAGCCCAAAGGGGACAGGCTTCGAAAATGAGCAGTTCTTC. V is TRBV5-4 and J is TRBJ2-1, with 8 nucleotides matching TRBD1. The CDR3 spans 16 residues. CDR1 SGHNT and CDR2 YYREEE come from the germline V gene (reference sequence). Trimming took 4 bases from V and 7 from J; bases not matched to a gene: 13. The full variable domain, with the rest looked up from reference TRBV5-4 and TRBJ2-1, is ETGVTQSPTHLIKTRGQQVTLRCSSQSGHNTVSWYQQALGQGPQFIFQYYREEENGRGNFPPRFSGLQFPNYSSELNVNALELDDSALYLCASSPKGTGFENEQFFGPGTRLTVL.

The J gene is TRBJ1-5, the V gene TRBV6-5; 9 nucleotides line up with TRBD1. In germline, CDR1 is MNHEY, CDR2 SVGAGI. With V trimmed by 6 bases and J by 6 bases, 6 bases remained unmatched. CDR3 length equals 14 residues. The CDR3 DNA is TGTGCCAGCAGCGCGACAGGGGGAGCTCAGCCCCAGCATTTT. It translates to CASSATGGAQPQHF.

The V and J genes are TRBV30 and TRBJ2-5; TRBD2 matches 13 bases. This CDR3 is built from 12 residues. The germline V gene encodes CDR1 GTSNPN and CDR2 SVGIG (reference sequence). Written as DNA, the CDR3 is TGTGGGACTAGCGGGAGAGGGGAGACCCAGTACTTC. Its translation is CGTSGRGETQYF.

This chain uses TRBV9 with TRBJ2-3, with TRBD2 as a possible D gene (6 bases). V was clipped by 3 bases and J by 6 bases, with 14 bases between them. Germline V lookup: CDR1 SGDLS, CDR2 YYNGEE. The CDR3 covers 14 residues. DNA for the CDR3: TGTGCCAGCAGCGACTTAGGCCTAGCGGATACGCAGTATTTT. Translating gives CASSDLGLADTQYF.

The rearrangement uses TRBV28 and TRBJ1-1, with D maybe TRBD1 (5 bases). The CDR3 consists of 14 residues. V was trimmed by 6 bases and J by 4 bases, leaving 15 bases between them. Germline CDR1 MDHEN, CDR2 SYDVKM. CDR3 DNA sequence: TGTGCCAGCAGACTTCAGGGTACGCGCACTGAAGCTTTCTTT. This sequence encodes CASRLQGTRTEAFF. The full variable domain, in which reference TRBV28 and TRBJ1-1 provide the parts outside the CDR3, is DVKVTQSSRYLVKRTGEKVFLECVQDMDHENMFWYRQDPGLGLRLIYFSYDVKMKEKGDIPEGYSVSREKKERFSLILESASTNQTSMYLCASRLQGTRTEAFFGQGTRLTVV.

This clone appeared a few times. The chain combines TRBV5-1 with TRBJ2-1, with 8 bases that match TRBD2. Trimming cost V 1 base and J 6 bases; bases outside gene matches: 9. The germline V gene encodes CDR1 SGHRS and CDR2 YFSETQ. This CDR3 contains 16 residues. The CDR3 DNA follows: TGCGCCAGCAGCTTGTCCGGGACTAGTGGGTTCAATGAGCAGTTCTTC. This gives the protein CASSLSGTSGFNEQFF.

The V gene is TRBV19, the J gene TRBJ1-6; maybe TRBD1 (5 bases). The V gene's germline CDR1 is LNHDA and CDR2 SQIVND (reference sequence). CDR3 length: 13 amino acids. The ends were cut back, 7 bases at V and 7 bases at J, with 11 bases in the middle. CDR3 amino acids: CASKGDLNSPLHF. CDR3 DNA: TGTGCCAGTAAAGGGGATTTAAATTCACCCCTCCACTTT.

The rearrangement uses TRBV5-1 and TRBJ2-6; TRBD2 agrees at 8 bases. The ends lost 1 base at V and 0 bases at J; junction bases unmatched: 6. Germline V gives CDR1 SGHRS, CDR2 YFSETQ. This CDR3 is 18 amino acids long. The CDR3 bases are TGCGCCAGCAGCTTGAGCGGGGGTCCTGGCTCTGGGGCCAACGTCCTGACTTTC. Its translation is CASSLSGGPGSGANVLTF.

In its sample, this clone was seen once. The gene calls are TRBV24-1 and TRBJ1-1; no clear D. Per the germline V gene, CDR1 is KGHDR and CDR2 is SFDVKD. Trimming stripped 5 bases from V and 7 bases from J, with 10 bases between. The CDR3 is made up of 12 amino acids. CDR3 DNA: TGTGCCACCAGTGGTTTCGGTGGTGAAGCTTTCTTT. Its translation is CATSGFGGEAFF.

The chain carries TRBV7-9 and TRBJ2-1; D is perhaps TRBD2 (6 bases). Germline V lookup: CDR1 SEHNR, CDR2 FQNEAQ (reference sequence). CDR3 size: 13 residues. V lost 5 bases, J lost 10 bases, and 15 bases lay in between. CDR3: CASSGLGGGEQFF. The CDR3 nucleotides are TGTGCCAGCAGCGGTCTGGGGGGAGGCGAGCAGTTCTTC. Looking up the rest from reference TRBV7-9 and TRBJ2-1 gives the full variable domain: DTGVSQNPRHKITKRGQNVTFRCDPISEHNRLYWYRQTLGQGPEFLTYFQNEAQLEKSRLLSDRFSAERPKGSFSTLEIQRTEQGDSAMYLCASSGLGGGEQFFGPGTRLTVL.

V and J are TRBV2 and TRBJ1-3, with D possibly matching TRBD1 (5 bases). Trimming took off 0 bases at V and 1 base at J, with 7 bases between the two ends. The CDR3 is 15 residues long. Germline CDR1 and CDR2: SNHLY and FYNNEI. The CDR3 region has the DNA TGTGCCAGCAGTGAAGCAAGGGGTTCTGGAAACACCATATATTTT. Its translation is CASSEARGSGNTIYF.

This chain links TRBV28 with TRBJ2-7, with D perhaps TRBD2 (6 bases). CDR3 length: 14 residues. Looked up from germline, CDR1 is MDHEN and CDR2 is SYDVKM. Trimming pared 1 base from V and 2 bases from J, leaving 9 bases between. The CDR3 nucleotides are TGTGCCAGCAGTTTATCCCTAGCGCCCTACGAGCAGTACTTC. Protein product: CASSLSLAPYEQYF.

This chain links TRBV2 with TRBJ1-5, with a weak D call TRBD1 (5 bases). From germline, CDR1 is SNHLY and CDR2 FYNNEI. V dropped 3 bases and J dropped 5 bases, with 14 bases sitting between them. The CDR3 length is 15 residues. The CDR3 coding sequence is TGTGCCAGCAGTGACAGGGCCCACGATGATCAGCCCCAGCATTTT. Its translation: CASSDRAHDDQPQHF.

V gene TRBV5-4 combines with J gene TRBJ1-2; D is perhaps TRBD1 (5 bases). CDR1 is SGHNT and CDR2 is YYREEE in the germline V gene (reference sequence). The CDR3 is 15 residues long. Between the trimmed V and J ends, which lost 6 bases and 5 bases, there was a span of 20 bases. In DNA, the CDR3 is TGTGCCAGCATCCCTGAACCGGGACTCCCTTATGGCTACACCTTC. Protein product: CASIPEPGLPYGYTF.

In its sample, this clone was seen once. CDR3 DNA: TGCGCCAGCAGTTCCAACTTAGACACTGAAGCTTTCTTT. It translates to CASSSNLDTEAFF. V and J are TRBV5-1 and TRBJ1-1; D uncertain. Between the trimmed V and J ends, which lost 5 bases and 3 bases, there was a span of 11 bases. Germline CDR1 reads SGHRS; CDR2 reads YFSETQ. CDR3 size: 13 residues.

This clone was seen a single time. The sample contains more than one DNA sequence encoding this CDR3. This chain joins TRBV11-2 and TRBJ2-7, with 7 bases fitting TRBD2. The CDR3 totals 14 residues. Germline CDR1 and CDR2: SGHAT and FQNNGV. V shed 5 bases, J shed 0 bases, and the junction held 4 bases outside the gene matches. The CDR3 DNA is TGTGCCAGCAGCACCAGCGGGAACTCCTACGAGCAGTACTTC. Residues: CASSTSGNSYEQYF.

This clone has a single count. J is TRBJ2-1 and V is TRBV21-1; the D segment call TRBD1 is taken from the table without a DNA check. TRBV21-1 is recorded as a pseudogene. CDR3 length equals 17 residues. The CDR3 coding sequence is TGTGCCAGCAGCCCTGTGGCCAGGGCCGCCTCCTACAATGAGCAGTTCTTC. Protein sequence: CASSPVARAASYNEQFF.